The clone carrying this TCR beta chain was recorded once. These data come from a study of blood T cell repertoires in COVID-19. Study as a whole: The United States, Italy and Spain were the sources of the acute and convalescent COVID-19 samples.

CDR3 length: 16 residues. J was trimmed by 6 bases and V by 8 bases; bases with no gene match: 10. Germline assignment: CDR1 ENHRY and CDR2 SYGVKD. Only in-frame clones appear in the TCRdb table, and some are missing; sequencing was by immunoSEQ multiplex PCR. The sample consists of fewer than 300,000 clones, around 85% of them appearing once. Sequenced: peripheral blood. The genes are TRBV10-3 and TRBJ1-6; TRBD1 agrees at 10 bases. This clonotype was sampled from a human donor with COVID-19, enrolled during active disease. The donor label of this sample is uncertain. CDR3 sequence reads: CAIQNDRGQINSPLHF. CDR3 bases: TGTGCCATCCAAAATGACAGGGGGCAAATTAATTCACCCCTCCACTTT.